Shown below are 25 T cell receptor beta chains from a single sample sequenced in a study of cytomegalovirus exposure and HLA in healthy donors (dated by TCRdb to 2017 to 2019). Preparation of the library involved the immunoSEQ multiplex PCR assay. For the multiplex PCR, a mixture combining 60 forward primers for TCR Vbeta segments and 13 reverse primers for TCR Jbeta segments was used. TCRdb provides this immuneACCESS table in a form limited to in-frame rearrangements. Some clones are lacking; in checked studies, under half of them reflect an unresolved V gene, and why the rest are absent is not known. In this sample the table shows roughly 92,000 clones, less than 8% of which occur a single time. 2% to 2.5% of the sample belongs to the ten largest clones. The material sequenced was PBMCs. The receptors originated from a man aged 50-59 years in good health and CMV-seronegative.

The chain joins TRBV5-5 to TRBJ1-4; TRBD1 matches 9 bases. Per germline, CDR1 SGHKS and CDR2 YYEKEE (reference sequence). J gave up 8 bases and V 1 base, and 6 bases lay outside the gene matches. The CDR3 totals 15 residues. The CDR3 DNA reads TGTGCCAGCAGCTTGTACAGGGGGCGCCAGGAAAAACTGTTTTTT. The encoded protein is CASSLYRGRQEKLFF.

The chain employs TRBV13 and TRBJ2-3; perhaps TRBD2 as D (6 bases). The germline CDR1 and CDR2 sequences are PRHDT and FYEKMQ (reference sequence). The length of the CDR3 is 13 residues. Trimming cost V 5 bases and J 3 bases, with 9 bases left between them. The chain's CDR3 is CASSTLATDTQYF. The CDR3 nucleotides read TGTGCCAGCAGCACCCTAGCGACAGATACGCAGTATTTT.

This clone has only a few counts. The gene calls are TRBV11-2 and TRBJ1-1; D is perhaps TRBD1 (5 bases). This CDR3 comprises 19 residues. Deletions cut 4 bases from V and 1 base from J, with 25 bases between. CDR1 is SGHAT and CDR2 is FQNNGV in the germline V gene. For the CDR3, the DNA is TGTGCCAGCAGCTCCACCCAGCTGTCAGGGTACTCGGGGAACACTGAAGCTTTCTTT. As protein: CASSSTQLSGYSGNTEAFF. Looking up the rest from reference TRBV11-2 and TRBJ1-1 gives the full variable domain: EAGVAQSPRYKIIEKRQSVAFWCNPISGHATLYWYQQILGQGPKLLIQFQNNGVVDDSQLPKDRFSAERLKGVDSTLKIQPAKLEDSAVYLCASSSTQLSGYSGNTEAFFGQGTRLTVV.

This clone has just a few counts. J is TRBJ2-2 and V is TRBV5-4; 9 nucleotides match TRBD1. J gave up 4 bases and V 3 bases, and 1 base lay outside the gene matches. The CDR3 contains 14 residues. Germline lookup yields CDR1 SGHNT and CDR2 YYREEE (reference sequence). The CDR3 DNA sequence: TGTGCCAGCAGCTGGGGACAGGGCACCGGGGAGCTGTTTTTT. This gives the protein CASSWGQGTGELFF.

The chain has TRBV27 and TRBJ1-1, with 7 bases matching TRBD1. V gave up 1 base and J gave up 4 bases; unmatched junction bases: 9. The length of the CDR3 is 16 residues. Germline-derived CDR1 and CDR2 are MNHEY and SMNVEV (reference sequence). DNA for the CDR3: TGTGCCAGCAGTTTATATCACGGGCAGGGGGTCACTGAAGCTTTCTTT. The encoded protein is CASSLYHGQGVTEAFF.

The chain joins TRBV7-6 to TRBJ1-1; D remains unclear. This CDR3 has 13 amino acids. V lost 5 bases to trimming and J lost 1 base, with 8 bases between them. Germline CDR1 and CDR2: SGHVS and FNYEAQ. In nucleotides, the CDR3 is TGTGCCAGCAGCCTACAGAGGAACACTGAAGCTTTCTTT. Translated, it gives CASSLQRNTEAFF.

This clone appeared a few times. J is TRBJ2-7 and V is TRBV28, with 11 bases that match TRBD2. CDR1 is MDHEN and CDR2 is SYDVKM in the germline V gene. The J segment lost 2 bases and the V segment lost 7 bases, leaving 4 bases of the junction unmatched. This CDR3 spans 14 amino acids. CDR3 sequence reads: CASTKLAGAYEQYF. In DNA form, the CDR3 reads TGTGCCAGCACCAAACTAGCGGGAGCCTACGAGCAGTACTTC.

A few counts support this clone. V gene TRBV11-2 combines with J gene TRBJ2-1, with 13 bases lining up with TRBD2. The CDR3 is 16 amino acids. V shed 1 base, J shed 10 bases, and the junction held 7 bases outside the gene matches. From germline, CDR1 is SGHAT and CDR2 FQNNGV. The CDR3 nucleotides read TGTGCCAGCAGCTTAGGACGACTAGCGGGGGGACGGGAGCAGTTCTTC. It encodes CASSLGRLAGGREQFF.

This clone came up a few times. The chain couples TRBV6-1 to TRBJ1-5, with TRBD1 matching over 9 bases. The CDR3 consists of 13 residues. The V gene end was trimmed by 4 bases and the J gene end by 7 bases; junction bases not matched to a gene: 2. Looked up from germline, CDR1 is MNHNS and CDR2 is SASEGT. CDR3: CASSGTGEQPQHF. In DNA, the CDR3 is TGTGCCAGCAGTGGGACAGGGGAACAGCCCCAGCATTTT.

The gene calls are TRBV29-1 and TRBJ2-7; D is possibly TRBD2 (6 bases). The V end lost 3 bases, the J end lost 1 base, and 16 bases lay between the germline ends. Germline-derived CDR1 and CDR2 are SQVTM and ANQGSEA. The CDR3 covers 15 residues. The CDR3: CSVERGGVGSYEQYF. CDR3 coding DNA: TGCAGCGTTGAGAGGGGCGGGGTTGGATCCTACGAGCAGTACTTC.

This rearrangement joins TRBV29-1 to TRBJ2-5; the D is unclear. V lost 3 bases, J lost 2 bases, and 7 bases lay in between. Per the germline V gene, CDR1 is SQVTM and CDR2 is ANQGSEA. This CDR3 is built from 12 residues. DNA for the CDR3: TGCAGCGTTGATTACCTACAAGAGACCCAGTACTTC. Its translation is CSVDYLQETQYF.

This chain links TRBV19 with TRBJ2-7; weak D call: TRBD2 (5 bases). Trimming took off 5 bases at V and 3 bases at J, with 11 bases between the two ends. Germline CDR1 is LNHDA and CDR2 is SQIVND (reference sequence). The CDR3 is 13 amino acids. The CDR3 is CASSPNGDYEQYF. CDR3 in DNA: TGTGCCAGTAGTCCCAACGGGGACTACGAGCAGTACTTC.

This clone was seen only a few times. The CDR3 DNA reads as TGCGCCAGCAGCCAAGATAGGGGGACAGGTACCCTTAATAGCAATCAGCCCCAGCATTTT. Amino acid sequence: CASSQDRGTGTLNSNQPQHF. The gene calls are TRBV4-1 and TRBJ1-5, with TRBD1 matching 8 bases. Trimming cost V 0 bases and J 0 bases; bases outside gene matches: 13. This CDR3 has 20 residues. From germline, CDR1 is MGHRA and CDR2 YSYEKL.

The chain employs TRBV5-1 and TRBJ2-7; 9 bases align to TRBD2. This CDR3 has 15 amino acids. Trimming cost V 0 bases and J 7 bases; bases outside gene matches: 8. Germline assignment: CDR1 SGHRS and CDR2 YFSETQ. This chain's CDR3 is CASSLAGVAGDEQYF. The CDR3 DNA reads TGCGCCAGCAGCTTGGCCGGGGTAGCGGGAGATGAGCAGTACTTC.

CDR3 sequence reads: CASSLGLHLVDQPQHF. CDR3 DNA: TGTGCCAGCAGTTTAGGGCTTCATTTGGTTGATCAGCCCCAGCATTTT. This chain uses TRBV28 with TRBJ1-5; D ambiguous. Trimming left V 2 bases short and J 5 bases short, with 16 bases between. Germline loops: CDR1 MDHEN, CDR2 SYDVKM. The CDR3 is 16 residues long.

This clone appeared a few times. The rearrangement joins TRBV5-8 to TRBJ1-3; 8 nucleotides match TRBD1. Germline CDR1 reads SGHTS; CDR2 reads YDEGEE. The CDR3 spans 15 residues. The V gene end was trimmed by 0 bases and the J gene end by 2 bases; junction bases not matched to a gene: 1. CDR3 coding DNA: TGTGCCAGCAGCTTGGCACAGGGGGCTGGAAACACCATATATTTT. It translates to CASSLAQGAGNTIYF. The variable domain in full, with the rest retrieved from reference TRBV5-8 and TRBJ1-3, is EAGVTQSPTHLIKTRGQQATLRCSPISGHTSVYWYQQALGLGLQFLLWYDEGEERNRGNFPPRFSGRQFPNYSSELNVNALELEDSALYLCASSLAQGAGNTIYFGEGSWLTVV.

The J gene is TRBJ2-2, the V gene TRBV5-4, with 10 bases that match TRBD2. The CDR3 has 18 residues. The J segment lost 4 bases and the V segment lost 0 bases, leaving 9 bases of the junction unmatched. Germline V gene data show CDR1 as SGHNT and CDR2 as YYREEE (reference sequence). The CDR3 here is CASSLAASGSRGTGELFF. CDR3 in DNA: TGTGCCAGCAGCTTGGCGGCTAGCGGGAGTAGGGGCACCGGGGAGCTGTTTTTT.

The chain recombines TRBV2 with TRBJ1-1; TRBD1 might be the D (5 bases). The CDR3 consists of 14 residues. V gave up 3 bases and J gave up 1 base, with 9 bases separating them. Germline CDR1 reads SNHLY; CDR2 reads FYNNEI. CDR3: CASSEKGANTEAFF. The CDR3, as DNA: TGTGCCAGCAGTGAGAAAGGGGCGAACACTGAAGCTTTCTTT.

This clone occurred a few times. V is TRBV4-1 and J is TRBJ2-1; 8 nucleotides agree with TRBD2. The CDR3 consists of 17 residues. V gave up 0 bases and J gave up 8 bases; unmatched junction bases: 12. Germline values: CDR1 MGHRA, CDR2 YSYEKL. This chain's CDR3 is CASSQEVMRGAGDEQFF. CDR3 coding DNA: TGCGCCAGCAGCCAAGAAGTAATGCGGGGGGCAGGGGATGAGCAGTTCTTC.

CDR3 coding DNA: TGTGCCAGCAGTGAATGGCGGACAGGGGAAGCGGCTAATGAAAAACTGTTTTTT. This translates into CASSEWRTGEAANEKLFF. The chain has TRBV25-1 and TRBJ1-4, with 9 positions matching TRBD1. J lost 3 bases, V lost 1 base, and 9 bases had no gene match. This CDR3 contains 18 residues. Germline lookup yields CDR1 MGHDK and CDR2 SYGVNS.

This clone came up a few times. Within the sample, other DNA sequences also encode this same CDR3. The CDR3 spells CASSQLAGDNEQFF. CDR3 coding DNA: TGCGCCAGCAGCCAATTAGCGGGAGACAATGAGCAGTTCTTC. The rearrangement joins TRBV4-3 to TRBJ2-1, with 9 bases identical to TRBD2. The V gene's germline CDR1 is LGHNA and CDR2 YSLEER. CDR3 size: 14 residues. V dropped 2 bases and J dropped 5; count of bases not matched to a gene: 1.

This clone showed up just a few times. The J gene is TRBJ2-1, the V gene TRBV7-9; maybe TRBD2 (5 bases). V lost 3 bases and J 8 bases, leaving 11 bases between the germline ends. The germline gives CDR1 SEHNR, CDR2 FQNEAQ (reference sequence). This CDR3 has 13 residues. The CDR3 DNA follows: TGTGCCAGCAGCTTCCTCGGGGTCCATGAGCAGTTCTTC. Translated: CASSFLGVHEQFF.

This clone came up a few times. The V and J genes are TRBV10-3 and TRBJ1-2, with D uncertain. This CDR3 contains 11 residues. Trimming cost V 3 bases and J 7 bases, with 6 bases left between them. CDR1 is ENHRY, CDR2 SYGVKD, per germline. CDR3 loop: CAISDLGGYTF. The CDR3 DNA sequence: TGTGCCATCAGTGACCTCGGTGGCTACACCTTC.

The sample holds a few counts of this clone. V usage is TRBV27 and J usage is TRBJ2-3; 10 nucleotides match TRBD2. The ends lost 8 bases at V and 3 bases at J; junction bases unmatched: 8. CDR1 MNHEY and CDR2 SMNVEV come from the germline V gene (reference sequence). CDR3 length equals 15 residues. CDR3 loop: CASRTSGAGTDTQYF. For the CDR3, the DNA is TGTGCCAGCCGAACTAGCGGGGCGGGAACAGATACGCAGTATTTT.

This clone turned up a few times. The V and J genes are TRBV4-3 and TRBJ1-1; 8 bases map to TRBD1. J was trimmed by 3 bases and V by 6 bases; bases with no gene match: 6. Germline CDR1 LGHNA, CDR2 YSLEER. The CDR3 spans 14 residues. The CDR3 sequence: CASSRQGRDTEAFF. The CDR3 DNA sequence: TGCGCCAGCAGTCGACAGGGGAGGGACACTGAAGCTTTCTTT.